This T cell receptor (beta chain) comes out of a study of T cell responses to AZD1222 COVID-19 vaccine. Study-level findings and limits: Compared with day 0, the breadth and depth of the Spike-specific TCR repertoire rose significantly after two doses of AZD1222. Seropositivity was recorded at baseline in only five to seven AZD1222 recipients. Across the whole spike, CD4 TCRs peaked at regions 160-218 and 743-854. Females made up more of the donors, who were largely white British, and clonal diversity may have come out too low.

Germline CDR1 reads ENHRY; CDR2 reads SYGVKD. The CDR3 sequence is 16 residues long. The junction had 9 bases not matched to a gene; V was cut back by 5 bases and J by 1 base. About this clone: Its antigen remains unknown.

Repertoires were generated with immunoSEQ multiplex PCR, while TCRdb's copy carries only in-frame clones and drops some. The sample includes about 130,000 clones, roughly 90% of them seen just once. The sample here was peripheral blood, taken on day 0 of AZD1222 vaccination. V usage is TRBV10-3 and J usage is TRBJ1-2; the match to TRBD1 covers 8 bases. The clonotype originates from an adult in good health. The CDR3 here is CAISSFGQGFNYGYTF. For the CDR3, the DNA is TGTGCCATCAGTTCCTTCGGACAGGGCTTTAACTATGGCTACACCTTC.